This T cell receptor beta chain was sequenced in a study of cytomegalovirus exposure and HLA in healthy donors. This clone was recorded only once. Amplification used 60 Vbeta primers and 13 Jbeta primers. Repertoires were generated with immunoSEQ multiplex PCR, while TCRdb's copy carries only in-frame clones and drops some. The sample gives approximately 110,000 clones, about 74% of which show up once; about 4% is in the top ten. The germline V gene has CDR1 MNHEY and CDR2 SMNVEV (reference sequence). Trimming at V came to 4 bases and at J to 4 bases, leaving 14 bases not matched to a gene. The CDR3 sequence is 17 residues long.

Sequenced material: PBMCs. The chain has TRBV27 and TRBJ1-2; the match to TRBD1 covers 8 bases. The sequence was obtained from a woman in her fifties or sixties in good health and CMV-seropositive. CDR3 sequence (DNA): TGTGCCAGCAGTTCCTTTGACAGGGGAGGCAGGAGCTATGGCTACACCTTC. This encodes CASSSFDRGGRSYGYTF.